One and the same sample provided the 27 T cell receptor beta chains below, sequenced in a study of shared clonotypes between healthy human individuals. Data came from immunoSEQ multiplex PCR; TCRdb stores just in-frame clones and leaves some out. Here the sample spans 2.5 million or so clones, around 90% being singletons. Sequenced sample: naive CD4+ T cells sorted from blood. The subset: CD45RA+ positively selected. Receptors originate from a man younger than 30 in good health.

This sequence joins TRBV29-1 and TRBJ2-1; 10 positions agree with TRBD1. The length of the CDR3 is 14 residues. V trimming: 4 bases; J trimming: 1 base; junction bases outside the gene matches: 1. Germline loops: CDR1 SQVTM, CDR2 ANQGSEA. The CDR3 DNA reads TGCAGCGTTGGGGGACAGGGGTCCTACAATGAGCAGTTCTTC. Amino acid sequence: CSVGGQGSYNEQFF.

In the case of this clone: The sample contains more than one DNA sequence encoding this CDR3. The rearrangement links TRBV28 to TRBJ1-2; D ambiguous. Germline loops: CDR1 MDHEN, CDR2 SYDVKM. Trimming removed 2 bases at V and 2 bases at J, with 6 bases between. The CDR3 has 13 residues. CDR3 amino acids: CASSLLGNYGYTF. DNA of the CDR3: TGTGCCAGCAGTTTACTGGGGAACTATGGCTACACCTTC.

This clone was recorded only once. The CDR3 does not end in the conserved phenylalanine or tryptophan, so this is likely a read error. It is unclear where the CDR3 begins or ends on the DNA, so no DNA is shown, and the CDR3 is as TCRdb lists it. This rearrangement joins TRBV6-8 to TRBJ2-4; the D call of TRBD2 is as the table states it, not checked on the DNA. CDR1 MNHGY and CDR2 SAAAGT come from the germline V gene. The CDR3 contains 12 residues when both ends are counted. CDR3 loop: CASKKGWGGRKR.

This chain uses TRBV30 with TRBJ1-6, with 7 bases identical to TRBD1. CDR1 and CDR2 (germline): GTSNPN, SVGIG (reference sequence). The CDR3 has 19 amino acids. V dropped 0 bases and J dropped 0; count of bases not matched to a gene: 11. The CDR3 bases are TGTGCCTGGAGTGTACCTCCGGGACAGAAAAGCTCCTATAATTCACCCCTCCACTTT. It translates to CAWSVPPGQKSSYNSPLHF.

CDR3 nucleotide sequence: TGTGCCTGCCGGACTAGCGAGACAGATACGCAGTATTTT. Residues: CACRTSETDTQYF. The chain joins TRBV6-5 to TRBJ2-3; 9 bases are shared with TRBD2. J gave up 3 bases and V 11 bases, and 6 bases lay outside the gene matches. The length of the CDR3 is 13 residues. CDR1 MNHEY and CDR2 SVGAGI come from the germline V gene.

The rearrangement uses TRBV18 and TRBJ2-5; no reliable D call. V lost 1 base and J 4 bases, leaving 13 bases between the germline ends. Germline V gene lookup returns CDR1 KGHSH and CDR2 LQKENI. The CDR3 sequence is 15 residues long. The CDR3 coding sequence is TGTGCCAGCTCACCACTAAGCTCCCGTGGAGAGACCCAGTACTTC. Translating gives CASSPLSSRGETQYF.

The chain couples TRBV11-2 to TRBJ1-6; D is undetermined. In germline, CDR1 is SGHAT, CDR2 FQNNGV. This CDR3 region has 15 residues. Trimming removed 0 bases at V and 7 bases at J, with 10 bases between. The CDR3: CASSLDPVPNSPLHF. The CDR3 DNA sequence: TGTGCCAGCAGCTTAGATCCTGTTCCAAATTCACCCCTCCACTTT.

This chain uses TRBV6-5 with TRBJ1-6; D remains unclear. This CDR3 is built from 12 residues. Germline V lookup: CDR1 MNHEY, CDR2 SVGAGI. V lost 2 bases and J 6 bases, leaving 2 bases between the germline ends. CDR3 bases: TGTGCCAGCAGTTACGTTAATTCACCCCTCCACTTT. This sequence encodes CASSYVNSPLHF.

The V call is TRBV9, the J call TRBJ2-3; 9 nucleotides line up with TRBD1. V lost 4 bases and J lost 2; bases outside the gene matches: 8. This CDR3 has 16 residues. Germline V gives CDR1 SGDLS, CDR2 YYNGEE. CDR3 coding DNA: TGTGCCAGCAGCTACCGGGACAGGGAGTTCACAGATACGCAGTATTTT. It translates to CASSYRDREFTDTQYF.

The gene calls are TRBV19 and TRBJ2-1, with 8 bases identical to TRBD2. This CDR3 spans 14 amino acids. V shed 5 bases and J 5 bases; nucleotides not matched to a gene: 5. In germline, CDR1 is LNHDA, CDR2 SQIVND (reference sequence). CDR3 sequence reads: CASSGTRLNNEQFF. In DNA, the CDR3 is TGTGCCAGTAGTGGGACTAGGCTCAACAATGAGCAGTTCTTC.

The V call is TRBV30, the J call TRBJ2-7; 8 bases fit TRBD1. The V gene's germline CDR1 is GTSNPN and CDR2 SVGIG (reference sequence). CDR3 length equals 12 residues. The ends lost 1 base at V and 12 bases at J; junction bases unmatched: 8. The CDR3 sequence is CAWSARDRWAYF. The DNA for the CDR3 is TGTGCCTGGAGTGCTCGGGACAGGTGGGCGTACTTC.

Here the CDR3 DNA reads TGTGCCAGCAGCTTCGATAGCCGGGACGAGCAGTACTTC. Translated, it gives CASSFDSRDEQYF. The chain couples TRBV7-2 to TRBJ2-7; D ambiguous. V was shortened by 3 bases and J by 5 bases, with 11 bases between the two germline ends. Germline V CDR1 and CDR2: SGHTA, FQGNSA. The CDR3 loop spans 13 amino acids.

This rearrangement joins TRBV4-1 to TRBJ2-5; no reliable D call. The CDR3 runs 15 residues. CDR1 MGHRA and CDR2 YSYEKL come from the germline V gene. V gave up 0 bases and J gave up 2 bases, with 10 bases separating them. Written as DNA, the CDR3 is TGCGCCAGCAGCCAAGATCTAAATGTGCAAGAGACCCAGTACTTC. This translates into CASSQDLNVQETQYF.

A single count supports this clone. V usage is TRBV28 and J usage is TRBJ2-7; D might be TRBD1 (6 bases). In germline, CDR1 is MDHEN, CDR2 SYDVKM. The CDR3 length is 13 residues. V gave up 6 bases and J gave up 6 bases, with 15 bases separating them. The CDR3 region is CASSRGDNGEQYF. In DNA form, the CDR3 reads TGTGCCAGCAGCCGAGGGGACAACGGCGAGCAGTACTTC.

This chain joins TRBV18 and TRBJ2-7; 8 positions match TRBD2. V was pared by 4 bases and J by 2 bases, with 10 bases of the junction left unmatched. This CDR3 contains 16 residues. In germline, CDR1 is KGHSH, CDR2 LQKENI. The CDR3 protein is CASSQTGQRGTYEQYF. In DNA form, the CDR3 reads TGTGCCAGCTCACAAACCGGACAGCGGGGGACCTACGAGCAGTACTTC.

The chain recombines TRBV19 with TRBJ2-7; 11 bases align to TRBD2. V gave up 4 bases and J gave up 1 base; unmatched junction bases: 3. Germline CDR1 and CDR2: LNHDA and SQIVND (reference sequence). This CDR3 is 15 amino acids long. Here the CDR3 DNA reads TGTGCCAGTAGTACGGGACTAGCGGATTCCTACGAGCAGTACTTC. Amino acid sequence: CASSTGLADSYEQYF.

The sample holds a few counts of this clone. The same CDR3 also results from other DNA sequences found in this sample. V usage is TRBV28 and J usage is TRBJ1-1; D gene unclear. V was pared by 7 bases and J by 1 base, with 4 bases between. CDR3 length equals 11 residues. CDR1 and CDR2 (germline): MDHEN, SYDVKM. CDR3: CASKENTEAFF. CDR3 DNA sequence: TGTGCCAGCAAAGAGAACACTGAAGCTTTCTTT.

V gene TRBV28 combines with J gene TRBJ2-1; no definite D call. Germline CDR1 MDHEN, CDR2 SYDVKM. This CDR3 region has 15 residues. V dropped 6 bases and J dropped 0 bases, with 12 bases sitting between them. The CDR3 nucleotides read TGTGCCAGCAGCGCCTGGGCGGACTCCTACAATGAGCAGTTCTTC. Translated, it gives CASSAWADSYNEQFF.

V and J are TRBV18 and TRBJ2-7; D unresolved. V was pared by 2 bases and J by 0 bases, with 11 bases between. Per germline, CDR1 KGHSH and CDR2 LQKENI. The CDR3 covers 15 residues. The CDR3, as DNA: TGTGCCAGCTCACCAGGGGTGCTCCTCTCCTACGAGCAGTACTTC. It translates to CASSPGVLLSYEQYF.

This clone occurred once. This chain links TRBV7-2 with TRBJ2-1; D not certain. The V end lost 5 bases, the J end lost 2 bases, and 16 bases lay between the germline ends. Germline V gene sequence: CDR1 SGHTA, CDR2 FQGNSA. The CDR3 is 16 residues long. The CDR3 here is CASSPGPASTYNEQFF. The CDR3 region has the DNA TGTGCCAGCAGCCCGGGTCCAGCGTCAACCTACAATGAGCAGTTCTTC.

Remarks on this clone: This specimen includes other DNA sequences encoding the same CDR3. Here the CDR3 reads CASRASYEQYF. The DNA for the CDR3 is TGTGCCAGCCGGGCGTCCTACGAGCAGTACTTC. The J gene is TRBJ2-7, the V gene TRBV2; D remains unclear. Trimming stripped 8 bases from V and 1 base from J, with 6 bases between. Germline loops: CDR1 SNHLY, CDR2 FYNNEI. The CDR3 runs 11 residues. The full variable domain, completed using reference TRBV2 and TRBJ2-7, is EPEVTQTPSHQVTQMGQEVILRCVPISNHLYFYWYRQILGQKVEFLVSFYNNEISEKSEIFDDQFSVERPDGSNFTLKIRSTKLEDSAMYFCASRASYEQYFGPGTRLTVT.

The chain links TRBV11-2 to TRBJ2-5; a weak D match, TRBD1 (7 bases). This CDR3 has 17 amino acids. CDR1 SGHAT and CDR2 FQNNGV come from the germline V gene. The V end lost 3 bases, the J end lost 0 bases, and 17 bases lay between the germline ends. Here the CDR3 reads CASSLVAGQSYQETQYF. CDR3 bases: TGTGCCAGCAGCTTGGTTGCGGGACAGAGTTACCAAGAGACCCAGTACTTC.

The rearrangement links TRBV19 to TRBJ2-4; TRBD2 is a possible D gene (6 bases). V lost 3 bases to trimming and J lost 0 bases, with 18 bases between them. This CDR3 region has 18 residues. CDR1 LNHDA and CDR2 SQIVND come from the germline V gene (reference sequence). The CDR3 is CASSIGGEGWVAKNIQYF. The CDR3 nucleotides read TGTGCCAGTAGTATTGGCGGGGAAGGGTGGGTAGCCAAAAACATTCAGTACTTC.

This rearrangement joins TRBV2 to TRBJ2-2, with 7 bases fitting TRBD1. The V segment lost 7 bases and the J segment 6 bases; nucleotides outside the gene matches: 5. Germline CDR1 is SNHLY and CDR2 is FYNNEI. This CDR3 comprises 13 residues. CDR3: CASMTGMAGELFF. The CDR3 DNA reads TGTGCCAGCATGACAGGGATGGCCGGGGAGCTGTTTTTT.

As DNA, the CDR3 is TGTGCCAGCAGTGGAAAGGGTCGTGGCTACACCTTC. It encodes CASSGKGRGYTF. The V and J genes are TRBV6-1 and TRBJ1-2; D is ambiguous. Deletions cut 4 bases from V and 7 bases from J, with 10 bases between. CDR1 is MNHNS and CDR2 is SASEGT in the germline V gene. There are 12 residues in the CDR3.

CDR3 in DNA: TGTGCCAGCAGCCCAGGGACTAGCGAAGAGACCCAGTACTTC. Translating gives CASSPGTSEETQYF. This sequence joins TRBV9 and TRBJ2-5; 10 bases fit TRBD2. Germline V gene sequence: CDR1 SGDLS, CDR2 YYNGEE. The V segment lost 4 bases and the J segment 3 bases; nucleotides outside the gene matches: 3. This CDR3 has 14 amino acids.

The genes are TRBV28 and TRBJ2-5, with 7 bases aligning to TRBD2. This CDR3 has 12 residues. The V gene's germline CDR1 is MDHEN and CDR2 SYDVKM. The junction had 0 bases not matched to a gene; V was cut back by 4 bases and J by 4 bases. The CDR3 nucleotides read TGTGCCAGCAGTTGGGGGGGAGAGACCCAGTACTTC. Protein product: CASSWGGETQYF. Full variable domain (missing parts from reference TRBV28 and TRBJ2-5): DVKVTQSSRYLVKRTGEKVFLECVQDMDHENMFWYRQDPGLGLRLIYFSYDVKMKEKGDIPEGYSVSREKKERFSLILESASTNQTSMYLCASSWGGETQYFGPGTRLLVL.